The entry below describes one T cell receptor beta chain. Its antigen is unidentified. The data originate from a study of graft-versus-host responses after intestinal transplantation. Looked up from germline, CDR1 is MDHEN and CDR2 is SYDVKM. With 3 bases removed from V and 5 bases from J, the gap between germline ends came to 5 bases. The CDR3 consists of 12 residues. Sequencing was performed with immunoSEQ multiplex PCR; in TCRdb, only in-frame clones are kept and a portion is missing. The repertoire holds about 120,000 clones, with 90% to 95% as singletons. Material: unstimulated CD8+ T cells sorted from spleen or lymph node cells, obtained before intestinal transplant. The receptor was derived from a human donor who received an intestinal transplant. This rearrangement joins TRBV28 to TRBJ2-1, with D uncertain. Here the CDR3 reads CASSFPHNEQFF. The CDR3 nucleotides are TGTGCCAGCAGTTTTCCCCACAATGAGCAGTTCTTC.